Listed below are T cell receptor beta chains from one sample, sequenced in a study of shared clonotypes between healthy human individuals. This table comes from immunoSEQ multiplex PCR, and its TCRdb copy is limited to in-frame clones, with some not included. The sample yields 850,000 to 1,100,000 clones, about 80% seen once. Sequencing was performed on memory CD4+ T cells from PBMCs. All receptors come from a young man in good health. Some clones in this sample may be carry-over from other donors' samples. The CDR3 runs from the conserved cysteine through the conserved F or W. Fields, in order: V gene, J gene, clone size, D gene, CDR3 protein, CDR3 DNA. D genes are given only for firm matches. Only some rows state a clone size, as once, few, many or a class for expanded clones.

TRBV7-9	TRBJ1-4	many	TRBD1	CASSTGTGALNEKLFF	TGTGCCAGCAGCACCGGGACAGGGGCGCTTAATGAAAAACTGTTTTTT
TRBV6-4	TRBJ2-6	-	-	CASSDKGGANVLTF	TGTGCCAGCAGTGACAAGGGAGGGGCCAACGTCCTGACTTTC
TRBV5-1	TRBJ1-2	few	-	CASSLAAENYGYTF	TGCGCCAGCAGCTTGGCCGCGGAGAACTATGGCTACACCTTC
TRBV2	TRBJ2-3	-	-	CASTNRSGLGTQYF	TGTGCCAGCACCAATAGGAGCGGGTTGGGTACGCAGTATTTT
TRBV5-1	TRBJ1-1	-	-	CASSLKGRRAEAFF	TGCGCCAGCAGCTTGAAAGGTAGACGGGCTGAAGCTTTCTTT
TRBV30	TRBJ1-1	-	TRBD1	CAWSRLGQANTEAFF	TGTGCCTGGAGTCGACTGGGACAGGCGAACACTGAAGCTTTCTTT
TRBV6-1	TRBJ2-1	-	TRBD2	CATTSGNYNEQFF	TGTGCCACGACTAGCGGCAATTACAATGAGCAGTTCTTC
TRBV7-9	TRBJ2-3	once	-	CASSAPRGSPDTQYF	TGTGCCAGCAGCGCACCTCGGGGTTCCCCAGATACGCAGTATTTT
TRBV9	TRBJ2-7	-	TRBD1	CASSAGQGRREQYF	TGTGCCAGCAGCGCGGGACAGGGGCGCCGCGAGCAGTACTTC
TRBV7-9	TRBJ1-4	-	-	CASSLWGRPATNEKLFF	TGTGCCAGCAGCTTATGGGGGCGGCCCGCAACTAATGAAAAACTGTTTTTT
TRBV30	TRBJ1-1	-	TRBD1	CAWRAGQGFEAFF	TGTGCCTGGAGAGCCGGACAGGGGTTCGAAGCTTTCTTT
TRBV28	TRBJ1-5	-	-	CASRTGDYQPQHF	TGTGCCAGCAGAACAGGTGACTATCAGCCCCAGCATTTT
TRBV10-3	TRBJ2-1	-	TRBD2	CAITASGRYEQFF	TGTGCCATCACGGCTAGCGGGAGGTATGAGCAGTTCTTC
TRBV11-2	TRBJ2-2	-	-	CASSLVWNTGELFF	TGTGCCAGCAGCTTGGTCTGGAACACCGGGGAGCTGTTTTTT